Presented here are 10 T cell receptor beta chains from one specimen sequenced in a study of blood T cells in healthy people across ages. A second PCR of about 6 to 11 cycles used a sample-barcoded 5' primer and a J-beta primer mix. TCRdb reprocessed the 5' RACE reads with MiXCR, giving one entry per CDR3 protein. The table shows 550,000 to 700,000 distinct CDR3 sequences, with 25% to 30% occurring only once. Sequenced sample: blood. These receptors came from a woman between 70 and 85 years old in good health.

The J gene is TRBJ1-2, the V gene TRBV7-9; unclear D gene. The CDR3 consists of 14 residues. V dropped 5 bases and J dropped 8 bases, with 18 bases sitting between them. Germline V gene lookup returns CDR1 SEHNR and CDR2 FQNEAQ (reference sequence). In DNA form, the CDR3 reads TGTGCCAGCAGCCCGCGGACCCCTCTATTAGGCTACACCTTC. Translated, it gives CASSPRTPLLGYTF. The variable domain in full, completed from reference TRBV7-9 and TRBJ1-2, reads DTGVSQNPRHKITKRGQNVTFRCDPISEHNRLYWYRQTLGQGPEFLTYFQNEAQLEKSRLLSDRFSAERPKGSFSTLEIQRTEQGDSAMYLCASSPRTPLLGYTFGSGTRLTVV.

In its sample, this clonotype was seen many times. The rearrangement links TRBV20-1 to TRBJ2-5; D is undetermined. The germline V gene has CDR1 DFQATT and CDR2 SNEGSKA (reference sequence). The CDR3 covers 13 residues. V was shortened by 1 base and J by 2 bases, with 8 bases between the two germline ends. The CDR3 loop is CSARAPEQETQYF. CDR3 nucleotides: TGCAGTGCTAGAGCGCCTGAACAAGAGACCCAGTACTTC.

V is TRBV20-1 and J is TRBJ2-1; 10 nucleotides line up with TRBD2. There are 15 residues in the CDR3. Losses at the gene ends were 6 bases for V and 7 bases for J; bases not matched to a gene: 12. Germline V gene lookup returns CDR1 DFQATT and CDR2 SNEGSKA (reference sequence). The CDR3 DNA is TGCAGTGCCCGTTCAGGCCTAGCGGGGGTGAATGAGCAGTTCTTC. This encodes CSARSGLAGVNEQFF.

This clonotype occurred a few times. The V call is TRBV5-4, the J call TRBJ2-4; 14 nucleotides align to TRBD2. The CDR3 contains 18 residues. J gave up 0 bases and V 3 bases, and 5 bases lay outside the gene matches. Germline lookup yields CDR1 SGHNT and CDR2 YYREEE (reference sequence). CDR3 region: CASSSGTSGGLAKNIQYF. CDR3 nucleotides: TGTGCCAGCAGCTCGGGGACTAGCGGGGGTTTAGCCAAAAACATTCAGTACTTC.

The V gene is TRBV24-1, the J gene TRBJ1-3; D is possibly TRBD1 (6 bases). The CDR3 consists of 15 residues. Trimming removed 3 bases at V and 0 bases at J, with 8 bases between. Germline CDR1 reads KGHDR; CDR2 reads SFDVKD. Written as DNA, the CDR3 is TGTGCCACCAGTGATGGACAGAACTCTGGAAACACCATATATTTT. Amino acid sequence: CATSDGQNSGNTIYF.

About this clonotype: Germline and junction disagree at one end, which may indicate a read error. The chain joins TRBV6-1 to TRBJ1-5; TRBD1 matches at 9 bases. The CDR3 has 15 amino acids. Germline V gives CDR1 MNHNS, CDR2 SASEGT. CDR3 region: CASGEAGTGLQPQHF. CDR3 sequence (DNA): TGTGCCAGCGGTGAAGCGGGGACAGGGCTACAGCCCCAGCATTTT.

This clonotype came up a few times. Relative to the germline gene, one junction end is altered; a read error may explain this. The chain combines TRBV20-1 with TRBJ2-2; 8 bases are shared with TRBD2. In germline, CDR1 is DFQATT, CDR2 SNEGSKA (reference sequence). There are 15 residues in the CDR3. The CDR3 nucleotides are TGCAGCGCTAGAGTTAGCGGGGCGAGAACCGGGGAGCTGTTTTTT. This gives the protein CSARVSGARTGELFF.

This clonotype occurred a few times. V usage is TRBV18 and J usage is TRBJ1-6, with TRBD1 matching over 8 bases. Germline CDR1 is KGHSH and CDR2 is LQKENI. Trimming took 3 bases from V and 9 from J; bases not matched to a gene: 7. The CDR3 has 15 residues. The CDR3 DNA sequence: TGTGCCAGCTCACCCGACAGGGGAGGGATTTCACCCCTCCACTTT. Protein product: CASSPDRGGISPLHF.

The chain uses TRBV6-1 and TRBJ1-2; D is unclear. Trimming took 2 bases from V and 8 from J, leaving 12 bases between them. Germline lookup yields CDR1 MNHNS and CDR2 SASEGT. There are 13 residues in the CDR3. The chain's CDR3 is CASSEFPFFGYTF. Here the CDR3 DNA reads TGTGCCAGCAGTGAATTTCCTTTTTTCGGCTACACCTTC.

This clonotype was observed a few times. The chain combines TRBV11-3 with TRBJ2-6; 11 nucleotides agree with TRBD1. The germline V gene has CDR1 SGHNT and CDR2 YENEEA. This CDR3 comprises 17 residues. J lost 3 bases, V lost 2 bases, and 3 bases had no gene match. The DNA of the CDR3 is TGTGCCAGCAGCTTAAGGGACAGGGGGTATGGGGCCAACGTCCTGACTTTC. Encoded protein: CASSLRDRGYGANVLTF.